This T cell receptor beta chain is drawn from a study of radiotherapy plus CTLA-4 blockade in lung cancer. Study-wide background: Objective responses emerged in 15% to 20% of patients, and 25% to 40% attained disease control.

The CDR3 sequence is 15 residues long. V was clipped by 4 bases and J by 7 bases, with 14 bases between them. The germline V gene encodes CDR1 SGHDN and CDR2 FVKESK. Remarks on this clone: Its matching antigen is unknown.

Generated by immunoSEQ multiplex PCR, the TCRdb table keeps only in-frame clones and is missing some. Found here are approximately 81,000 clones, under 80% of them singletons; the top ten hold 4%. CTLA-4 blockade using ipilimumab, together with focal radiation, was received by patients with chemo-refractory metastatic non-small-cell lung cancer. The study's findings and limits: Peripheral blood showed expansion of tumor-derived TCR clones after radiotherapy and ipilimumab. Response, reportedly, was best predicted by interferon-beta along with early blood T cell clone dynamics.

The specimen was peripheral blood, collected from a patient treated with radiotherapy plus ipilimumab. The sequence was collected from a human donor with non-small cell lung cancer who had a partial response to radiotherapy plus ipilimumab. Some clones in this sample may be carry-over from other donors' samples. The genes are TRBV14 and TRBJ1-6; unclear D gene. This chain's CDR3 is CASSRGEVENSPLHF. The CDR3 nucleotides read TGTGCCAGCAGCCGCGGGGAGGTGGAGAATTCACCCCTCCACTTT.